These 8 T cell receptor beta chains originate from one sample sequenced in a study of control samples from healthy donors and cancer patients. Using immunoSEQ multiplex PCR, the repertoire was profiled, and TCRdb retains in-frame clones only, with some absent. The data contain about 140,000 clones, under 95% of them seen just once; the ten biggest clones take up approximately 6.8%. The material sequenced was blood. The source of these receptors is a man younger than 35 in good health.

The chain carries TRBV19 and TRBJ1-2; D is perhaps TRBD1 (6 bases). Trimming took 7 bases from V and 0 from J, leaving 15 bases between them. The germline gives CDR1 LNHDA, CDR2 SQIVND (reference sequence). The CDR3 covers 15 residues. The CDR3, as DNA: TGTGCCAGTACCACGGACAGCCGAACTAACTATGGCTACACCTTC. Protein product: CASTTDSRTNYGYTF.

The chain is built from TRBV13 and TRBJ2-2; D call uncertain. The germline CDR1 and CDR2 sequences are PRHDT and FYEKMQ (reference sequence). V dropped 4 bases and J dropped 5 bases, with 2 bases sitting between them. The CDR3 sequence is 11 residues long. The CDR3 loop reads CASSWTGELFF. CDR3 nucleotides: TGTGCCAGCAGCTGGACCGGGGAGCTGTTTTTT.

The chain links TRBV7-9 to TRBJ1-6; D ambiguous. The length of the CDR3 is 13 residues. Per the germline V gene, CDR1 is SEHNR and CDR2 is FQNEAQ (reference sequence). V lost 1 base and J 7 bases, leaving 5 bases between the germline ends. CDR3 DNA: TGTGCCAGCAGCTTAGGTCCGAATTCACCCCTCCACTTT. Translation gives CASSLGPNSPLHF.

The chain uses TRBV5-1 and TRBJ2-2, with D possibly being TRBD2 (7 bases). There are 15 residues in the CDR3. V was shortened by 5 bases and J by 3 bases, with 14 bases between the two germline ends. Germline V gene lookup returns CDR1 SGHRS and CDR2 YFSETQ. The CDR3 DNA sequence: TGCGCCAGCAGGGCCCGGGGGGCCGACACCGGGGAGCTGTTTTTT. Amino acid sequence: CASRARGADTGELFF. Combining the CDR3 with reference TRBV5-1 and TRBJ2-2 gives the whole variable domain KAGVTQTPRYLIKTRGQQVTLSCSPISGHRSVSWYQQTPGQGLQFLFEYFSETQRNKGNFPGRFSGRQFSNSRSEMNVSTLELGDSALYLCASRARGADTGELFFGEGSRLTVL.

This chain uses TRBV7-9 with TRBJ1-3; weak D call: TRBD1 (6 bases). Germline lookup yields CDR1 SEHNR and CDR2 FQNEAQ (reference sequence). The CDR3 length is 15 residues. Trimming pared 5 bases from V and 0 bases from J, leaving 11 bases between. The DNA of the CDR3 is TGTGCCAGCAGCGCTACAGGGAGCTCTGGAAACACCATATATTTT. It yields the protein CASSATGSSGNTIYF.

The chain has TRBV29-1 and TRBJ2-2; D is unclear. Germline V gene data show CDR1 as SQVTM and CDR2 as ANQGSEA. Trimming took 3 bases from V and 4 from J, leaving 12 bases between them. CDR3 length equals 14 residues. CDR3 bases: TGCAGCGTTGAGTTCAGTCCCAGCACCGGGGAGCTGTTTTTT. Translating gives CSVEFSPSTGELFF.

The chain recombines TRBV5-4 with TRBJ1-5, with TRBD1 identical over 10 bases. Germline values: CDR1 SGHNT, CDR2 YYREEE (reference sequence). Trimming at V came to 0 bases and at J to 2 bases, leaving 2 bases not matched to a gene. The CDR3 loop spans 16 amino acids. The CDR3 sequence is CASSLVDRGGNQPQHF. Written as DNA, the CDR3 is TGTGCCAGCAGCTTGGTGGACAGGGGGGGCAATCAGCCCCAGCATTTT.

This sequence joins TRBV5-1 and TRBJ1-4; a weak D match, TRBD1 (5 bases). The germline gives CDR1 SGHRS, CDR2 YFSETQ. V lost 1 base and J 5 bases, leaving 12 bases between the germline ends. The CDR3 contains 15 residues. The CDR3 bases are TGCGCCAGCAGCTTGTCGGTCAGGGCAAATGAAAAACTGTTTTTT. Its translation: CASSLSVRANEKLFF. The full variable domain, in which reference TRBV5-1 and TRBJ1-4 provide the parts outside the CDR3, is KAGVTQTPRYLIKTRGQQVTLSCSPISGHRSVSWYQQTPGQGLQFLFEYFSETQRNKGNFPGRFSGRQFSNSRSEMNVSTLELGDSALYLCASSLSVRANEKLFFGSGTQLSVL.